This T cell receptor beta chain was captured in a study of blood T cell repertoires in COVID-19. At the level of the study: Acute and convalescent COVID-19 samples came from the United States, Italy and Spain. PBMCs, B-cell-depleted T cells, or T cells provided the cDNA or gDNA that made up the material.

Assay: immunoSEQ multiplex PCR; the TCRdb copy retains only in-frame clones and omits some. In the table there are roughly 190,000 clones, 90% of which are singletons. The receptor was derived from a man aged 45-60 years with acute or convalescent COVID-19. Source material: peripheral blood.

The DNA for the CDR3 is TGTGCCAGCAGGGGACAGGTTAACTCCTACGAGCAGTACTTC. Amino acid sequence: CASRGQVNSYEQYF. This rearrangement joins TRBV2 to TRBJ2-7; 8 positions agree with TRBD1. The CDR3 spans 14 residues. Per the germline V gene, CDR1 is SNHLY and CDR2 is FYNNEI. With 6 bases clipped from V and 0 bases from J, the junction kept 4 bases outside the gene matches.